This TCR beta chain emerged from a study of identical twins. From the 5' RACE reads, TCRdb called clonotypes with MiXCR, one entry per CDR3 protein. The sample contains about 530,000 distinct CDR3 sequences, about 16% of which appear only once. This clonotype showed up just once. From germline, CDR1 is KGHSH and CDR2 LQKENI. The ends were cut back, 10 bases at V and 1 base at J, with 11 bases in the middle. The CDR3 runs to 12 residues. The same data also contributed to another study, on yellow fever vaccine responses in identical twins.

This TCR was sampled from a young woman in good health. The specimen sequenced was CD4+ T cells sorted from blood. This chain joins TRBV18 and TRBJ2-7; a possible D gene is TRBD1 (6 bases). The CDR3 reads CATRGQSYEQYV. In DNA, the CDR3 is TGTGCCACCCGAGGACAGTCCTACGAGCAGTACGTC.